These 18 T cell receptor beta chains were all obtained from the same sample, sequenced in a study of neurological immune-mediated disorders. TCRdb redid the calling of the 5' RACE reads with MiXCR, one entry per CDR3 protein. This repertoire shows 72,000 or so distinct CDR3 sequences, roughly 18% found once; its top ten account for 15% to 17%. Sequencing was carried out using PBMCs. The receptor set was obtained from a woman aged 40 to 50 in good health.

The table lists this clonotype with many counts. J is TRBJ2-3 and V is TRBV6-1, with D perhaps given as TRBD1 or TRBD2 (6 bases each). The CDR3 has 15 residues. Deletions cut 4 bases from V and 4 bases from J, with 15 bases between. Germline CDR1 and CDR2: MNHNS and SASEGT. CDR3 loop: CASSANLRGADTQYF. In nucleotides, the CDR3 is TGTGCCAGCAGTGCCAACTTGAGGGGGGCAGATACGCAGTATTTT.

This clonotype was recorded many times. CDR3 nucleotide sequence: TGTGCCAGCAGCCGAAGAGGGACAGGGGGAAAGGAGACCCAGTACTTC. Translated, it gives CASSRRGTGGKETQYF. The chain couples TRBV7-2 to TRBJ2-5, with TRBD1 identical over 11 bases. The CDR3 consists of 16 residues. Looked up from germline, CDR1 is SGHTA and CDR2 is FQGNSA. After removal of 5 bases from V and 5 bases from J, the junction contained 10 bases not matched to a gene. The whole variable domain, filled in from reference TRBV7-2 and TRBJ2-5, reads GAGVSQSPSNKVTEKGKDVELRCDPISGHTALYWYRQSLGQGLEFLIYFQGNSAPDKSGLPSDRFSAERTGGSVSTLTIQRTQQEDSAVYLCASSRRGTGGKETQYFGPGTRLLVL.

The chain has TRBV3-1 and TRBJ2-3; 8 bases fit TRBD2. This CDR3 contains 16 residues. The germline V gene has CDR1 LGHDT and CDR2 YNNKEL (reference sequence). V gave up 7 bases and J gave up 1 base; unmatched junction bases: 10. Here the CDR3 reads CASNHPGRAGTDTQYF. The CDR3 nucleotides read TGTGCCAGCAACCACCCCGGGAGGGCGGGCACAGATACGCAGTATTTT.

This clonotype was picked up many times. In DNA form, the CDR3 reads TGTGCCAGCTCAACAGGGTCTAGTTCCCACGAGCAGTACTTC. Translation gives CASSTGSSSHEQYF. V is TRBV9 and J is TRBJ2-7, with D possibly matching TRBD1 (6 bases). The germline gives CDR1 SGDLS, CDR2 YYNGEE. The CDR3 covers 14 residues. Trimming pared 7 bases from V and 5 bases from J, leaving 19 bases between. Supplemented by reference TRBV9 and TRBJ2-7, the full variable domain reads DSGVTQTPKHLITATGQRVTLRCSPRSGDLSVYWYQQSLDQGLQFLIQYYNGEERAKGNILERFSAQQFPDLHSELNLSSLELGDSALYFCASSTGSSSHEQYFGPGTRLTVT.

V and J are TRBV7-2 and TRBJ1-1, with D unclear. With 0 bases removed from V and 3 bases from J, the gap between germline ends came to 8 bases. This CDR3 contains 14 residues. Germline CDR1 and CDR2: SGHTA and FQGNSA. The CDR3 DNA reads as TGTGCCAGCAGCTTAGCCGGGCAGGACACTGAAGCTTTCTTT. This codes for CASSLAGQDTEAFF.

The chain couples TRBV25-1 to TRBJ2-6; 7 bases fit TRBD1. The CDR3 runs to 18 residues. CDR1 and CDR2 (germline): MGHDK, SYGVNS. Losses at the gene ends were 2 bases for V and 0 bases for J; bases not matched to a gene: 7. The CDR3 region is CASSERQGRDSGANVLTF. CDR3 nucleotide sequence: TGTGCCAGCAGTGAAAGACAGGGTAGGGACTCTGGGGCCAACGTCCTGACTTTC.

The chain uses TRBV6-2 or TRBV6-3 and TRBJ2-2; 8 nucleotides agree with TRBD2. Germline lookup yields CDR1 MNHEY and CDR2 SVGEGT. After removal of 1 base from V and 3 bases from J, the junction contained 7 bases not matched to a gene. This CDR3 spans 17 amino acids. Here the CDR3 reads CASSYLNGGADTGELFF. CDR3 nucleotides: TGTGCCAGCAGTTACTTAAACGGGGGGGCAGACACCGGGGAGCTGTTTTTT.

The rearrangement uses TRBV7-8 and TRBJ1-1; D gene uncertain. The CDR3 contains 17 residues. Germline V gives CDR1 SGHVS, CDR2 FQNEAQ. Trimming took off 5 bases at V and 3 bases at J, with 22 bases between the two ends. CDR3 amino acids: CASSLYIWTGRDTEAFF. In nucleotides, the CDR3 is TGTGCCAGCAGCCTTTACATCTGGACGGGCAGAGACACTGAAGCTTTCTTT.

This clonotype was detected ten times or more. The chain is built from TRBV9 and TRBJ1-1; the D is unclear. Trimming pared 3 bases from V and 0 bases from J, leaving 21 bases between. This CDR3 has 18 amino acids. Germline CDR1 reads SGDLS; CDR2 reads YYNGEE. DNA of the CDR3: TGTGCCAGCAGCGACCATCCGGCCTTGACCGGGATGAACACTGAAGCTTTCTTT. Protein sequence: CASSDHPALTGMNTEAFF.

This clonotype came up many times. The genes are TRBV6-6 and TRBJ2-7; D may correspond to TRBD1 or TRBD2 (5 bases each). CDR1 and CDR2 (germline): MNHNY, SVGAGI (reference sequence). Trimming left V 7 bases short and J 4 bases short, with 17 bases between. This CDR3 is 14 amino acids long. CDR3 in amino acids: CASTSGTAAYEQYF. The DNA of the CDR3 is TGTGCCAGCACTAGTGGGACCGCAGCATACGAGCAGTACTTC.

The chain employs TRBV7-7 and TRBJ2-2, with D perhaps TRBD1 (6 bases). The CDR3 contains 16 residues. Germline CDR1 and CDR2: SSHAT and FNYEAQ (reference sequence). V lost 2 bases, J lost 0 bases, and 10 bases lay in between. The CDR3 DNA is TGTGCCAGCAGCTTATCCCGGACAGCGAACACCGGGGAGCTGTTTTTT. Translated: CASSLSRTANTGELFF.

This clonotype was recorded many times. The chain couples TRBV20-1 to TRBJ2-7; D remains unclear. CDR3 length equals 15 residues. V lost 5 bases to trimming and J lost 2 bases, with 19 bases between them. Germline V CDR1 and CDR2: DFQATT, SNEGSKA (reference sequence). The chain's CDR3 is CSAVSPRQAPYEQYV. The DNA for the CDR3 is TGCAGTGCTGTCAGTCCTCGGCAGGCTCCCTACGAGCAGTACGTC.

This clonotype was counted ten times or more. The CDR3 here is CASSLGTNQPQHF. The CDR3 nucleotides read TGTGCCAGCAGCCTGGGGACCAATCAGCCCCAGCATTTT. The chain carries TRBV6-5 and TRBJ1-5, with D tentatively TRBD1 (5 bases). The length of the CDR3 is 13 residues. V lost 6 bases and J 3 bases, leaving 9 bases between the germline ends. CDR1 and CDR2 from the germline V gene are MNHEY and SVGAGI.

This clonotype was counted at least ten times. The gene calls are TRBV9 and TRBJ1-1; D call uncertain. Germline lookup yields CDR1 SGDLS and CDR2 YYNGEE. The V end lost 3 bases, the J end lost 0 bases, and 6 bases lay between the germline ends. CDR3 length: 13 residues. CDR3 residues: CASSGFMNTEAFF. The CDR3 DNA sequence: TGTGCCAGCAGCGGGTTTATGAACACTGAAGCTTTCTTT.

This clonotype was seen repeatedly, ten times or more. The chain uses TRBV28 and TRBJ2-5, with 14 bases identical to TRBD2. Germline V gene lookup returns CDR1 MDHEN and CDR2 SYDVKM. This CDR3 has 20 amino acids. The ends lost 6 bases at V and 0 bases at J; junction bases unmatched: 15. The CDR3 nucleotides are TGTGCCAGCAGCCCAGCTGGGGGACTAGCGGGGGCCTTGTACCAAGAGACCCAGTACTTC. It yields the protein CASSPAGGLAGALYQETQYF.

This clonotype was recorded at least ten times. The chain combines TRBV18 with TRBJ2-3; no definite D call. This CDR3 has 13 amino acids. Germline V gene sequence: CDR1 KGHSH, CDR2 LQKENI. The V end was cut by 3 bases, the J end by 0 bases, with 4 bases between. The CDR3 is CASSPPSTDTQYF. CDR3 sequence (DNA): TGTGCCAGCTCACCTCCGAGCACAGATACGCAGTATTTT.

This clonotype was seen at least ten times. J is TRBJ2-1 and V is TRBV5-1; D uncertain. V lost 6 bases, J lost 3 bases, and 16 bases lay in between. Germline lookup yields CDR1 SGHRS and CDR2 YFSETQ. This CDR3 is built from 15 residues. The CDR3 protein is CASTEFPVSYNEQFF. CDR3 nucleotide sequence: TGCGCCAGCACAGAATTTCCGGTTAGCTACAATGAGCAGTTCTTC. The full variable domain, rest sourced from reference TRBV5-1 and TRBJ2-1, is KAGVTQTPRYLIKTRGQQVTLSCSPISGHRSVSWYQQTPGQGLQFLFEYFSETQRNKGNFPGRFSGRQFSNSRSEMNVSTLELGDSALYLCASTEFPVSYNEQFFGPGTRLTVL.

Many counts were recorded for this clonotype. The V call is TRBV28, the J call TRBJ2-1, with D possibly matching TRBD1 (6 bases). This CDR3 has 14 amino acids. Trimming took 2 bases from V and 9 from J, leaving 14 bases between them. Per germline, CDR1 MDHEN and CDR2 SYDVKM. CDR3 protein: CASSLQVPGVEQFF. The CDR3 DNA follows: TGTGCCAGCAGTTTACAGGTGCCAGGGGTTGAGCAGTTCTTC.